The source of this T cell receptor beta chain is a study of blood T cell repertoires in COVID-19. Study-level background: Acute and convalescent COVID-19 samples came from the United States, Italy and Spain. T cells, B-cell-depleted T cells, or PBMCs supplied cDNA or gDNA.

Measured with immunoSEQ multiplex PCR; TCRdb has only the in-frame clones, and not every one. The repertoire holds over 85,000 clones, with roughly 87% as singletons. Sequenced input: peripheral blood. The sequence derives from a man between 65 and 85 years old with acute or convalescent COVID-19.

CDR3 coding DNA: TGTGCCAGTAGTAACCTCGGGACAGGGGAATCACCCCTCCACTTT. This codes for CASSNLGTGESPLHF. This chain joins TRBV19 and TRBJ1-6, with 10 bases matching TRBD1. J lost 10 bases, V lost 4 bases, and 7 bases had no gene match. This CDR3 comprises 15 residues. The germline V gene has CDR1 LNHDA and CDR2 SQIVND (reference sequence).